The 5 T cell receptor beta chains given below trace back to one sample, sequenced in a study of CD8 T cells in ankylosing spondylitis. A single record per CDR3 protein comes from TCRdb applying MiXCR to the 5' RACE reads. Of a few hundred thousand distinct CDR3 sequences listed, under 30% were seen once; the top ten hold around 0.64%. The sequenced material came from blood, either unsorted or a sorted T cell fraction (not recorded which). The source is a male donor with ankylosing spondylitis or in good health (not recorded which).

The rearrangement links TRBV6-6 to TRBJ2-7; D gene unclear. The germline V gene encodes CDR1 MNHNY and CDR2 SVGAGI (reference sequence). Trimming removed 5 bases at V and 2 bases at J, with 7 bases between. This CDR3 contains 12 residues. The CDR3 DNA is TGTGCCAGCAGTAGGAACGCCTACGAGCAGTACTTC. Amino acid sequence: CASSRNAYEQYF.

This sequence joins TRBV2 and TRBJ1-2; 8 bases map to TRBD1. The CDR3 covers 15 residues. The V gene's germline CDR1 is SNHLY and CDR2 FYNNEI. The V segment lost 2 bases and the J segment 2 bases; nucleotides outside the gene matches: 4. In nucleotides, the CDR3 is TGTGCCAGCAGTGAAATGGGGGACAGGAACTATGGCTACACCTTC. This translates into CASSEMGDRNYGYTF.

This clonotype was seen at least ten times. The chain recombines TRBV20-1 with TRBJ2-1, with 12 nucleotides matching TRBD2. Germline CDR1 is DFQATT and CDR2 is SNEGSKA (reference sequence). Losses at the gene ends were 3 bases for V and 3 bases for J; bases not matched to a gene: 12. CDR3 size: 18 residues. CDR3 sequence: CSASLLAGGARNYNEQFF. In DNA, the CDR3 is TGCAGTGCTAGTCTGCTAGCGGGGGGGGCACGGAACTACAATGAGCAGTTCTTC.

This chain uses TRBV12-3 or TRBV12-4 with TRBJ2-7; 7 bases agree with TRBD2. The CDR3 extends over 14 amino acids. The V segment lost 5 bases and the J segment 2 bases; nucleotides outside the gene matches: 6. The CDR3 loop is CASSPLGGAYEQYF. The CDR3 DNA reads TGTGCCAGCAGTCCCCTGGGGGGGGCCTACGAGCAGTACTTC.

A few counts support this clonotype. The J gene is TRBJ2-1, the V gene TRBV6-2 or TRBV6-3; TRBD2 matches at 9 bases. The CDR3 totals 15 residues. Germline loops: CDR1 MNHEY, CDR2 SVGEGT. V dropped 0 bases and J dropped 3; count of bases not matched to a gene: 0. The CDR3 here is CASSYSSGGYNEQFF. DNA for the CDR3: TGTGCCAGCAGTTACTCTAGCGGGGGCTACAATGAGCAGTTCTTC.